The 29 T cell receptor beta chains below come from one sample, sequenced in a study of blood T cell repertoires in COVID-19. The assay was immunoSEQ multiplex PCR, and TCRdb's table has in-frame clones only and misses some. The repertoire holds 190,000 or so clones, with 87% as singletons. The sequencing sample was made of peripheral blood. The receptors originated from a man aged 35 to 55 with active or convalescent COVID-19.

This clone was seen once. V usage is TRBV5-4 and J usage is TRBJ2-3, with unresolved D. The CDR3 covers 14 residues. V lost 2 bases and J 0 bases, leaving 7 bases between the germline ends. Germline CDR1 reads SGHNT; CDR2 reads YYREEE (reference sequence). The CDR3 nucleotides are TGTGCCAGCAGCTTCCCCGGGAGCACAGATACGCAGTATTTT. Its protein is CASSFPGSTDTQYF.

This clone has a single count. This chain links TRBV9 with TRBJ2-2; TRBD1 matches 7 bases. The CDR3 covers 17 residues. The V and J ends lost 3 bases and 6 bases, in that order; junction bases with no gene match: 14. Germline V gene data show CDR1 as SGDLS and CDR2 as YYNGEE. CDR3 coding DNA: TGTGCCAGCAGCGGCCCTACAGGGGAGTCGAAATCCGGGGAGCTGTTTTTT. It yields the protein CASSGPTGESKSGELFF.

The count of this clone is one. The rearrangement links TRBV6-5 to TRBJ2-5; TRBD2 agrees at 13 bases. The CDR3 extends over 15 amino acids. Germline V gives CDR1 MNHEY, CDR2 SVGAGI. Unmatched junction bases numbered 5, after V lost 5 bases and J lost 5 bases. Here the CDR3 reads CASSRLAGGGETQYF. CDR3 in DNA: TGTGCCAGCAGTAGACTAGCGGGGGGCGGGGAGACCCAGTACTTC.

The chain carries TRBV19 and TRBJ2-1, with unresolved D. Trimming took 5 bases from V and 6 from J, leaving 20 bases between them. The CDR3 contains 16 residues. The germline V gene has CDR1 LNHDA and CDR2 SQIVND (reference sequence). This CDR3 reads CASSPLVSGFGNEQFF. The CDR3 nucleotides are TGTGCCAGTAGTCCACTGGTGTCGGGTTTCGGCAATGAGCAGTTCTTC.

The rearrangement joins TRBV20-1 to TRBJ2-1; D unresolved. V was trimmed by 1 base and J by 8 bases, leaving 6 bases between them. Germline V gene lookup returns CDR1 DFQATT and CDR2 SNEGSKA (reference sequence). CDR3 length equals 11 residues. The CDR3, as DNA: TGCAGTGCTAGAGTTCGGGATGAGCAGTTCTTC. This gives the protein CSARVRDEQFF.

The table lists this clone with a few counts. The chain links TRBV2 to TRBJ1-5, with 11 nucleotides matching TRBD1. The CDR3 sequence is 15 residues long. J lost 7 bases, V lost 6 bases, and 8 bases had no gene match. Germline lookup yields CDR1 SNHLY and CDR2 FYNNEI. The CDR3 region has the DNA TGTGCCAGCAGCGGGGGACAGGGGGGGAGGCAGCCCCAGCATTTT. The encoded protein is CASSGGQGGRQPQHF.

The chain employs TRBV4-2 and TRBJ2-7, with TRBD1 as a possible D gene (6 bases). Germline-derived CDR1 and CDR2 are LGHNA and YNFKEQ. This CDR3 contains 15 residues. Trimming left V 0 bases short and J 2 bases short, with 11 bases between. CDR3 region: CASSQEGTQTYEQYF. DNA of the CDR3: TGTGCCAGCAGCCAAGAAGGGACACAAACCTACGAGCAGTACTTC.

This clone was recorded only once. The J gene is TRBJ2-3, the V gene TRBV7-3; 7 positions match TRBD1. The CDR3 has 14 residues. Germline CDR1 reads SGHTA; CDR2 reads FQGTGA. V shed 5 bases, J shed 6 bases, and the junction held 8 bases outside the gene matches. The DNA for the CDR3 is TGTGCCAGCAGCACTGACAGGGCTCTTGATACGCAGTATTTT. Translating it yields CASSTDRALDTQYF.

This chain joins TRBV2 and TRBJ1-4; TRBD1 is a possible D gene (5 bases). The length of the CDR3 is 15 residues. With 8 bases removed from V and 3 bases from J, the gap between germline ends came to 16 bases. CDR1 is SNHLY, CDR2 FYNNEI, per germline. In DNA form, the CDR3 reads TGTGCCAGCGGCTCCTTAACAGGTTCTAATGAAAAACTGTTTTTT. It is translated as CASGSLTGSNEKLFF.

The chain recombines TRBV28 with TRBJ1-6, with 9 bases lining up with TRBD1. CDR1 and CDR2 from the germline V gene are MDHEN and SYDVKM. V lost 5 bases to trimming and J lost 11 bases; unmatched junction nucleotides: 7. This CDR3 has 14 residues. CDR3 loop: CASSPRQGVTPLHF. CDR3 DNA sequence: TGTGCCAGCAGTCCCAGACAGGGGGTTACACCCCTCCACTTT. Drawing the rest from reference TRBV28 and TRBJ1-6, the complete variable domain is DVKVTQSSRYLVKRTGEKVFLECVQDMDHENMFWYRQDPGLGLRLIYFSYDVKMKEKGDIPEGYSVSREKKERFSLILESASTNQTSMYLCASSPRQGVTPLHFGNGTRLTVT.

The rearrangement links TRBV10-3 to TRBJ1-6, with 9 nucleotides matching TRBD1. The J segment lost 7 bases and the V segment lost 6 bases, leaving 4 bases of the junction unmatched. The CDR3 covers 14 residues. CDR1 and CDR2 from the germline V gene are ENHRY and SYGVKD. CDR3 sequence reads: CAIREDRGNSPLHF. The CDR3 DNA reads TGTGCCATCAGGGAGGACAGGGGAAATTCACCCCTCCACTTT.

The chain combines TRBV18 with TRBJ2-3; 10 nucleotides line up with TRBD1. The V segment lost 2 bases and the J segment 5 bases; nucleotides outside the gene matches: 7. CDR3 size: 16 residues. Germline values: CDR1 KGHSH, CDR2 LQKENI. This CDR3 reads CASSPYFRDRGDTQYF. Here the CDR3 DNA reads TGTGCCAGCTCACCATATTTCCGGGACAGGGGAGATACGCAGTATTTT. The full variable domain, with the rest looked up from reference TRBV18 and TRBJ2-3, is NAGVMQNPRHLVRRRGQEARLRCSPMKGHSHVYWYRQLPEEGLKFMVYLQKENIIDESGMPKERFSAEFPKEGPSILRIQQVVRGDSAAYFCASSPYFRDRGDTQYFGPGTRLTVL.

The gene calls are TRBV5-4 and TRBJ1-6; perhaps TRBD1 as D (6 bases). The CDR3 totals 15 residues. From germline, CDR1 is SGHNT and CDR2 YYREEE (reference sequence). The V and J ends lost 4 bases and 3 bases respectively, with 11 bases between them. The CDR3 reads CASSLRGIYNSPLHF. CDR3 sequence (DNA): TGTGCCAGCAGCCTCAGGGGAATCTATAATTCACCCCTCCACTTT. The full variable domain, with the rest looked up from reference TRBV5-4 and TRBJ1-6, is ETGVTQSPTHLIKTRGQQVTLRCSSQSGHNTVSWYQQALGQGPQFIFQYYREEENGRGNFPPRFSGLQFPNYSSELNVNALELDDSALYLCASSLRGIYNSPLHFGNGTRLTVT.

The rearrangement joins TRBV2 to TRBJ1-2; D unclear. Germline V gives CDR1 SNHLY, CDR2 FYNNEI. This CDR3 has 15 residues. Trimming took off 8 bases at V and 5 bases at J, with 21 bases between the two ends. In DNA, the CDR3 is TGTGCCAGCCCCAACTTACGAGGTGAAGGTTATGGCTACACCTTC. Protein product: CASPNLRGEGYGYTF.

V usage is TRBV28 and J usage is TRBJ1-3; D is unresolved. The CDR3 totals 13 residues. V was cut by 5 bases and J by 4 bases, with 9 bases left in between. Germline CDR1 is MDHEN and CDR2 is SYDVKM. CDR3 DNA: TGTGCCAGCAGTCCGAACGGGGGAAACACCATATATTTT. Translation: CASSPNGGNTIYF.

The chain recombines TRBV10-1 with TRBJ2-5, with TRBD2 identical over 8 bases. The CDR3 is 16 residues long. Germline V CDR1 and CDR2: WNHNN, SYGVQD (reference sequence). J lost 5 bases, V lost 4 bases, and 12 bases had no gene match. CDR3 nucleotides: TGCGCCAGCAGTGCCCTGCCCGGGGGGGGAGTGGAGACCCAGTACTTC. Protein: CASSALPGGGVETQYF.

The CDR3 bases are TGTGCCAGCAGTAGCGCCTATAATTCACCCCTCCACTTT. This encodes CASSSAYNSPLHF. The gene calls are TRBV6-5 and TRBJ1-6, with D hard to call. Trimming took off 5 bases at V and 2 bases at J, with 4 bases between the two ends. Germline V gene lookup returns CDR1 MNHEY and CDR2 SVGAGI. The CDR3 loop spans 13 amino acids.

The chain links TRBV5-1 to TRBJ2-2; no firm D call. The CDR3 covers 13 residues. Germline values: CDR1 SGHRS, CDR2 YFSETQ. Trimming pared 4 bases from V and 5 bases from J, leaving 9 bases between. This CDR3 reads CASSAKTTGELFF. DNA of the CDR3: TGCGCCAGCAGCGCTAAGACAACCGGGGAGCTGTTTTTT.

The rearrangement joins TRBV5-1 to TRBJ1-1, with a tentative D call TRBD1 (5 bases). CDR3 length equals 14 residues. CDR1 and CDR2 from the germline V gene are SGHRS and YFSETQ. V gave up 4 bases and J gave up 2 bases, with 12 bases separating them. The CDR3 region is CASSQSGGNTEAFF. The CDR3 DNA sequence: TGCGCCAGCAGCCAGTCGGGGGGAAACACTGAAGCTTTCTTT.

The chain carries TRBV9 and TRBJ2-5; 13 nucleotides agree with TRBD2. Per the germline V gene, CDR1 is SGDLS and CDR2 is YYNGEE. The length of the CDR3 is 16 residues. V lost 4 bases, J lost 4 bases, and 7 bases stayed unmatched. The CDR3 reads CASSPQGTSGAETQYF. The CDR3 nucleotides read TGTGCCAGCAGCCCCCAGGGGACTAGCGGGGCAGAGACCCAGTACTTC.

This clone has only one observation. The chain carries TRBV5-6 and TRBJ2-7, with 8 nucleotides matching TRBD2. Trimming at V came to 0 bases and at J to 3 bases, leaving 5 bases not matched to a gene. Germline V gene data show CDR1 as SGHDT and CDR2 as YYEEEE. The CDR3 runs to 15 residues. The CDR3: CASSLASGPFYEQYF. The CDR3 nucleotides read TGTGCCAGCAGCTTGGCTAGCGGGCCCTTCTACGAGCAGTACTTC.

The chain employs TRBV6-5 and TRBJ1-5; D not resolved. Germline V CDR1 and CDR2: MNHEY, SVGAGI. This CDR3 is built from 15 residues. The ends were cut back, 2 bases at V and 1 base at J, with 9 bases in the middle. The CDR3 loop is CASSYERASNQPQHF. CDR3 nucleotide sequence: TGTGCCAGCAGTTACGAGCGGGCGAGCAATCAGCCCCAGCATTTT.

This clone was seen only once. Additional DNA sequences in this sample encode the identical CDR3. The chain links TRBV2 to TRBJ1-1; TRBD1 agrees at 10 bases. Losses at the gene ends were 8 bases for V and 1 base for J; bases not matched to a gene: 4. The CDR3 runs to 14 residues. Germline V gene lookup returns CDR1 SNHLY and CDR2 FYNNEI. CDR3 DNA: TGTGCCAGCGGCCGGGACAGGGGGAACACTGAAGCTTTCTTT. Translation gives CASGRDRGNTEAFF.

The chain links TRBV4-1 to TRBJ2-5; D might be TRBD1 (6 bases). Deletions cut 1 base from V and 4 bases from J, with 10 bases between. Looked up from germline, CDR1 is MGHRA and CDR2 is YSYEKL. The CDR3 runs to 14 residues. The CDR3 reads CASSQAGTRETQYF. The CDR3 DNA sequence: TGCGCCAGCAGCCAAGCCGGGACAAGAGAGACCCAGTACTTC.

The CDR3 bases are TGTGCCAGCAGTTTAAGGACAGATAATTCACCCCTCCACTTT. It specifies CASSLRTDNSPLHF. This chain joins TRBV27 and TRBJ1-6, with a tentative D call TRBD1 (6 bases). CDR3 size: 14 residues. In germline, CDR1 is MNHEY, CDR2 SMNVEV (reference sequence). Trimming removed 2 bases at V and 5 bases at J, with 7 bases between.

The chain carries TRBV18 and TRBJ1-2, with no clear D. Trimming cost V 4 bases and J 2 bases, with 11 bases left between them. The CDR3 sequence is 14 residues long. Germline values: CDR1 KGHSH, CDR2 LQKENI. The CDR3 is CASSLTERNYGYTF. In DNA, the CDR3 is TGTGCCAGCTCACTAACAGAAAGGAACTATGGCTACACCTTC.

This chain joins TRBV9 and TRBJ2-3, with D possibly matching TRBD1 (8 bases). The V end was cut by 3 bases, the J end by 1 base, with 12 bases between. Germline V lookup: CDR1 SGDLS, CDR2 YYNGEE. This CDR3 has 15 amino acids. CDR3 loop: CASSGTGGGTDTQYF. CDR3 nucleotides: TGTGCCAGCAGCGGCACAGGGGGGGGCACAGATACGCAGTATTTT. Complete variable domain (other parts from reference TRBV9 and TRBJ2-3): DSGVTQTPKHLITATGQRVTLRCSPRSGDLSVYWYQQSLDQGLQFLIQYYNGEERAKGNILERFSAQQFPDLHSELNLSSLELGDSALYFCASSGTGGGTDTQYFGPGTRLTVL.

The gene calls are TRBV25-1 and TRBJ1-5, with a tentative D call TRBD1 (6 bases). V lost 4 bases and J lost 6, with 16 bases in between. Germline CDR1 and CDR2: MGHDK and SYGVNS. The CDR3 has 15 residues. The CDR3 DNA reads as TGTGCCAGCAGTGGCTCAGGGGTCTGGGGTCAGCCCCAGCATTTT. Its translation: CASSGSGVWGQPQHF. Filled out from reference TRBV25-1 and TRBJ1-5, the complete variable domain reads EADIYQTPRYLVIGTGKKITLECSQTMGHDKMYWYQQDPGMELHLIHYSYGVNSTEKGDLSSESTVSRIRTEHFPLTLESARPSHTSQYLCASSGSGVWGQPQHFGDGTRLSIL.

On this clone itself: The identical CDR3 is also encoded by other nucleotide sequences in the sample. The chain carries TRBV28 and TRBJ1-1; possible D gene TRBD1, 6 bases. Germline V gene sequence: CDR1 MDHEN, CDR2 SYDVKM. With 5 bases removed from V and 4 bases from J, the gap between germline ends came to 8 bases. This CDR3 region has 12 residues. CDR3 sequence reads: CASSRGGTEAFF. The CDR3 region has the DNA TGTGCCAGCAGTAGGGGGGGCACTGAAGCTTTCTTT.